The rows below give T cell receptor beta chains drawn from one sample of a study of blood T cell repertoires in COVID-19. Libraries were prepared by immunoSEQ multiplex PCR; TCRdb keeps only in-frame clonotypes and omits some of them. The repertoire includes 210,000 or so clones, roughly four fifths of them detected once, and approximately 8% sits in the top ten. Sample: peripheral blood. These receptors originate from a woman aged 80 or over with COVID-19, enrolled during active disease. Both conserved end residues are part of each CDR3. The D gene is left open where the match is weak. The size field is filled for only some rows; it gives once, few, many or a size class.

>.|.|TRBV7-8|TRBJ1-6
TGTGCCAGCTCTATGGTTAGTTCGGGGGGTTCACCCCTCCACTTT
CASSMVSSGGSPLHF
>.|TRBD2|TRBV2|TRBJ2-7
TGTGCCGCGTCAGATAGCGGGGGAACCTACGAGCAGTACTTC
CAASDSGGTYEQYF
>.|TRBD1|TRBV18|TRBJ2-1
TGTGCCAGCTCACGGGGACAGGGGAACGACAATGAGCAGTTCTTC
CASSRGQGNDNEQFF
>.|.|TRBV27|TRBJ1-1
TGTGCCAGCACCCCAGGGGCCATGGGAGAGGACACTGAAGCTTTCTTT
CASTPGAMGEDTEAFF
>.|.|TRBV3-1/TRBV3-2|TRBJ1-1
TGTGCCAGCAGCCAAACCGGGGTTATGAACACTGAAGCTTTCTTT
CASSQTGVMNTEAFF
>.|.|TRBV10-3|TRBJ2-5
TGTGCCACCCGTCCGTCCAGGGACAAAGAGACCCAGTACTTC
CATRPSRDKETQYF
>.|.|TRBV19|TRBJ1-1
TGTGCCAGTAGTATTGGGATTCCCGGGGCTGAAGCTTTCTTT
CASSIGIPGAEAFF
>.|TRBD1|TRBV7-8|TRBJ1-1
TGTGCCAGCAGCTTTTGGGACAGCGGAACTGAAGCTTTCTTT
CASSFWDSGTEAFF
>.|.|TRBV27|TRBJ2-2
TGTGCCAGCATGCCAACAGCGGCATCCGGGGAGCTGTTTTTT
CASMPTAASGELFF
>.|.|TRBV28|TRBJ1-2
TGTGCCAGCAGTTCCCCTACGGGGGTCCCCAACTATGGCTACACCTTC
CASSSPTGVPNYGYTF
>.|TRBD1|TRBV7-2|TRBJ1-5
TGTGCCAGCAGCTCCCGGCAGGGGGGTCAGCCCCAGCATTTT
CASSSRQGGQPQHF
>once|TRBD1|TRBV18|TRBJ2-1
TGTGCCAGCTCAACGACAGGGGATGGGAATGAGCAGTTCTTC
CASSTTGDGNEQFF
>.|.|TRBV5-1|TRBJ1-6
TGCGCCAGCAGCTTGGCACAGGGACGCCCCCTCCACTTT
CASSLAQGRPLHF
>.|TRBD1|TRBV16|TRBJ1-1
TGTGCCAGCAGCCATAGACAGGGAACGGGGCCAGAAGCTTTCTTT
CASSHRQGTGPEAFF
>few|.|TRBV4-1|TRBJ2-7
TGCGCCAGCAGCCAGCCCTGGCAGGGGAACCACGAGCAGTACTTC
CASSQPWQGNHEQYF
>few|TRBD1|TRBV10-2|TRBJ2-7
TGCGCCAGCAGTGTCCGACAGGGGGTCTCCTACGAGCAGTACTTC
CASSVRQGVSYEQYF
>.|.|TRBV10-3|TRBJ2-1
TGTGCTATCAGGGACGGGAGCCGGCATGAGCAGTTCTTC
CAIRDGSRHEQFF
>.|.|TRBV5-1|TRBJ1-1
TGCGCCAGCAGCTTAGGAGGGGCGAACACTGAAGCTTTCTTT
CASSLGGANTEAFF
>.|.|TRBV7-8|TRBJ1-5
TGTGCCAGCAGCTTAGCCGGGGGGTGGAATCAGCCCCAGCATTTT
CASSLAGGWNQPQHF
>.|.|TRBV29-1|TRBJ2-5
TGCAGCGTTGGTGCCAGCAGGGCCCAGTACTTC
CSVGASRAQYF
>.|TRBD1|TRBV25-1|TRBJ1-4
TGTGCCAGCAGTGACGGGTTGGGACAGGCTGAAAAACTGTTTTTT
CASSDGLGQAEKLFF
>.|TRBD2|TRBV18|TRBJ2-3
TGTGCCAGCTCACCACCGCGCGGGAGGACCACAGATACGCAGTATTTT
CASSPPRGRTTDTQYF
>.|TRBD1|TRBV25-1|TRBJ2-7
TGTGCCAGCAGTAAGCTACCGGGACAGGGGGAGGAGCAGTACTTC
CASSKLPGQGEEQYF